This is a list of T cell receptor beta chains from one sample in a study of OX40 agonist ivuxolimab in advanced cancers. The table came from immunoSEQ multiplex PCR; TCRdb's copy has only in-frame clones and leaves some out. The table shows 55,000 to 70,000 clones, with about 85% occurring only once. This sample comprised CD4+ or CD8+ T cells sorted from blood, obtained in a trial of the OX40 agonist ivuxolimab. These receptors were collected from an adult with an advanced solid tumor such as melanoma, head and neck, liver or kidney cancer. CDR3s include the opening cysteine and the closing phenylalanine or tryptophan. The D gene is left open where the match is weak. Size tells how often a clone was seen (once, few, many) or the class of an expanded clone, and some rows leave it out.

abundance: -
j_gene: TRBJ2-1
d_gene: TRBD1
v_gene: TRBV27
CDR3aa: CASSFPIPGQGYNEQFF
CDR3nt: TGTGCCAGCAGTTTCCCCATTCCGGGACAGGGATACAATGAGCAGTTCTTC

abundance: -
j_gene: TRBJ1-5
d_gene: -
v_gene: TRBV30
CDR3aa: CAWSRDEQPQHF
CDR3nt: TGTGCCTGGAGTAGGGACGAACAGCCCCAGCATTTT

abundance: -
j_gene: TRBJ2-3
d_gene: -
v_gene: TRBV9
CDR3aa: CASSVIGHNTDTQYF
CDR3nt: TGTGCCAGCAGCGTTATCGGACACAACACAGATACGCAGTATTTT

abundance: -
j_gene: TRBJ2-5
d_gene: TRBD2
v_gene: TRBV7-2
CDR3aa: CASSLGLNGRAFETQYF
CDR3nt: TGTGCCAGCAGCTTAGGCCTCAACGGGAGGGCCTTTGAGACCCAGTACTTC

abundance: -
j_gene: TRBJ1-3
d_gene: -
v_gene: TRBV5-1
CDR3aa: CASSPVWQGIRENTIYF
CDR3nt: TGCGCCAGCAGTCCGGTTTGGCAGGGGATTCGCGAAAACACCATATATTTT

abundance: -
j_gene: TRBJ2-5
d_gene: -
v_gene: TRBV11-2
CDR3aa: CASSLQLVFQETQYF
CDR3nt: TGTGCCAGCAGCCTGCAACTAGTTTTCCAAGAGACCCAGTACTTC

abundance: -
j_gene: TRBJ2-2
d_gene: -
v_gene: TRBV7-2
CDR3aa: CASSLGAGNTGELFF
CDR3nt: TGTGCCAGCAGCTTAGGGGCAGGAAACACCGGGGAGCTGTTTTTT

abundance: -
j_gene: TRBJ1-1
d_gene: TRBD1
v_gene: TRBV19
CDR3aa: CASSMYGQGGTEAFF
CDR3nt: TGTGCCAGTAGTATGTATGGACAGGGGGGCACTGAAGCTTTCTTT

abundance: -
j_gene: TRBJ1-4
d_gene: -
v_gene: TRBV21-1
CDR3aa: CASSKAGLTNEKLFF
CDR3nt: TGTGCCAGCAGCAAAGCGGGACTAACTAATGAAAAACTGTTTTTT

abundance: -
j_gene: TRBJ1-5
d_gene: -
v_gene: TRBV7-2
CDR3aa: CASSLHAEGQPQHF
CDR3nt: TGTGCCAGCAGCTTACACGCGGAGGGACAGCCCCAGCATTTT

abundance: many
j_gene: TRBJ1-5
d_gene: -
v_gene: TRBV4-2
CDR3aa: CASSQDLAGHHSNQPQHF
CDR3nt: TGTGCCAGCAGCCAAGATCTCGCAGGGCACCATAGCAATCAGCCCCAGCATTTT

abundance: -
j_gene: TRBJ2-3
d_gene: TRBD1
v_gene: TRBV18
CDR3aa: CASSPAGTALLYTQYF
CDR3nt: TGTGCCAGCTCACCGGCCGGGACAGCCCTCTTGTATACGCAGTATTTT

abundance: -
j_gene: TRBJ1-4
d_gene: TRBD1
v_gene: TRBV30
CDR3aa: CAWNKLGGQNEKLFF
CDR3nt: TGTGCCTGGAACAAGCTAGGGGGCCAAAATGAAAAACTGTTTTTT

abundance: -
j_gene: TRBJ1-2
d_gene: -
v_gene: TRBV30
CDR3aa: CAWSRGVSYGYTF
CDR3nt: TGTGCCTGGAGTAGGGGGGTCTCCTATGGCTACACCTTC

abundance: -
j_gene: TRBJ1-1
d_gene: -
v_gene: TRBV4-1
CDR3aa: CASSQEGGLTEAFF
CDR3nt: TGCGCCAGCAGCCAAGAAGGGGGGCTCACTGAAGCTTTCTTT

abundance: -
j_gene: TRBJ1-3
d_gene: TRBD1
v_gene: TRBV5-1
CDR3aa: CASSFDRDTGNTIYF
CDR3nt: TGCGCCAGCAGCTTCGACAGGGACACTGGAAACACCATATATTTT

abundance: -
j_gene: TRBJ1-1
d_gene: -
v_gene: TRBV29-1
CDR3aa: CSVEVNRDTEAFF
CDR3nt: TGCAGCGTTGAAGTTAACAGGGACACTGAAGCTTTCTTT

abundance: -
j_gene: TRBJ1-2
d_gene: -
v_gene: TRBV7-8
CDR3aa: CASSLSSILNYGYTF
CDR3nt: TGTGCCAGCAGCTTATCGTCGATCCTTAACTATGGCTACACCTTC

abundance: -
j_gene: TRBJ2-7
d_gene: TRBD1
v_gene: TRBV5-1
CDR3aa: CASSLGQGEDYF
CDR3nt: TGCGCCAGCAGCTTGGGGCAGGGGGAAGATTACTTC

abundance: once
j_gene: TRBJ2-7
d_gene: TRBD1
v_gene: TRBV10-2
CDR3aa: CASRGTGEGYEQYF
CDR3nt: TGCGCCAGCAGGGGGACAGGGGAAGGCTACGAGCAGTACTTC

abundance: -
j_gene: TRBJ1-2
d_gene: -
v_gene: TRBV10-3
CDR3aa: CAISEGERANYGYTF
CDR3nt: TGTGCCATCAGTGAAGGAGAGAGAGCTAACTATGGCTACACCTTC

abundance: -
j_gene: TRBJ2-3
d_gene: -
v_gene: TRBV28
CDR3aa: CASSSARKDTQYF
CDR3nt: TGTGCCAGTTCTTCTGCGCGGAAAGATACGCAGTATTTT

abundance: -
j_gene: TRBJ2-5
d_gene: TRBD2
v_gene: TRBV27
CDR3aa: CASSLRLAGGKLYQETQYF
CDR3nt: TGTGCCAGCAGTTTAAGACTAGCGGGAGGGAAATTGTACCAAGAGACCCAGTACTTC

abundance: -
j_gene: TRBJ2-5
d_gene: TRBD1
v_gene: TRBV11-3
CDR3aa: CASSLGTDREETQYF
CDR3nt: TGTGCCAGCAGCTTAGGGACTGACAGGGAGGAGACCCAGTACTTC

abundance: once
j_gene: TRBJ2-7
d_gene: -
v_gene: TRBV7-2
CDR3aa: CASSLTAFSYEQYF
CDR3nt: TGTGCCAGCAGCTTAACAGCCTTCTCCTACGAGCAGTACTTC

abundance: -
j_gene: TRBJ2-3
d_gene: TRBD2
v_gene: TRBV13
CDR3aa: CASSANLAGDGDTQYF
CDR3nt: TGTGCCAGCAGCGCTAACCTAGCGGGAGATGGAGATACGCAGTATTTT

abundance: -
j_gene: TRBJ1-2
d_gene: TRBD1
v_gene: TRBV19
CDR3aa: CASSLTGDYGYTF
CDR3nt: TGTGCCAGTAGTTTGACAGGGGACTATGGCTACACCTTC

abundance: -
j_gene: TRBJ1-3
d_gene: -
v_gene: TRBV30
CDR3aa: CAWALGGGTLSGNTIYF
CDR3nt: TGTGCCTGGGCACTCGGAGGGGGGACACTCTCTGGAAACACCATATATTTT

abundance: -
j_gene: TRBJ2-7
d_gene: -
v_gene: TRBV2
CDR3aa: CASSPGWGSYEQYF
CDR3nt: TGTGCCAGCAGTCCGGGGTGGGGGTCCTACGAGCAGTACTTC

abundance: -
j_gene: TRBJ1-2
d_gene: -
v_gene: TRBV6-1
CDR3aa: CASSEQSYGYTF
CDR3nt: TGTGCCAGCAGTGAACAGTCCTATGGCTACACCTTC

abundance: -
j_gene: TRBJ2-5
d_gene: TRBD2
v_gene: TRBV5-1
CDR3aa: CASSLAGTIQETQYF
CDR3nt: TGCGCCAGCAGCTTGGCCGGGACTATTCAAGAGACCCAGTACTTC

abundance: -
j_gene: TRBJ2-5
d_gene: TRBD2
v_gene: TRBV19
CDR3aa: CASSIVTSGGPGETQYF
CDR3nt: TGTGCCAGTAGTATAGTGACTAGCGGGGGGCCAGGAGAGACCCAGTACTTC

abundance: once
j_gene: TRBJ2-1
d_gene: TRBD2
v_gene: TRBV15
CDR3aa: CATSRGVVAGGSSYNEQFF
CDR3nt: TGTGCCACCAGCAGAGGGGTTGTTGCGGGAGGGAGCTCCTACAATGAGCAGTTCTTC

abundance: -
j_gene: TRBJ2-7
d_gene: -
v_gene: TRBV14
CDR3aa: CASSQESSREQYF
CDR3nt: TGTGCCAGCAGCCAAGAGAGTAGTCGCGAGCAGTACTTC